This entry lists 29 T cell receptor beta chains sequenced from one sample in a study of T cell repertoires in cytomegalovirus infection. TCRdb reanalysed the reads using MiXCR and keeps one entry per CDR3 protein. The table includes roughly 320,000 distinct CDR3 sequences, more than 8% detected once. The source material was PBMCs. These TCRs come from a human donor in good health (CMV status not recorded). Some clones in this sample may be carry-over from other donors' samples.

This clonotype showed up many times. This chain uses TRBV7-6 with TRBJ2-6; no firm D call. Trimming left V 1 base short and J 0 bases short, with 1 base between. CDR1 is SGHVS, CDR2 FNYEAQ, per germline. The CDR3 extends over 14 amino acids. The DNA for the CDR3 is TGTGCCAGCAGCTTAGGCTCTGGGGCCAACGTCCTGACTTTC. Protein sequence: CASSLGSGANVLTF. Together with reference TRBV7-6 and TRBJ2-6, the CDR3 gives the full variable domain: GAGVSQSPRYKVTKRGQDVALRCDPISGHVSLYWYRQALGQGPEFLTYFNYEAQQDKSGLPNDRFSAERPEGSISTLTIQRTEQRDSAMYRCASSLGSGANVLTFGAGSRLTVL.

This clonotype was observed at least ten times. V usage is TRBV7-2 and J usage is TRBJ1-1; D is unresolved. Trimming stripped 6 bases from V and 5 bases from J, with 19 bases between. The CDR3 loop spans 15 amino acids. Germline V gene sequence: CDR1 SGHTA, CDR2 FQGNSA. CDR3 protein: CASSHFSGDLTEAFF. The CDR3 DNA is TGTGCCAGCAGTCATTTCAGCGGGGATTTAACTGAAGCTTTCTTT.

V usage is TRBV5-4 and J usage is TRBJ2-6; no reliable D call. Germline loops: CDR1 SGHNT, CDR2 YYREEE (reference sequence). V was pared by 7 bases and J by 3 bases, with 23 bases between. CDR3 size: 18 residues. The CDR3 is CASETRQAFSGGANVLTF. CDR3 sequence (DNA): TGTGCCAGCGAGACTCGACAAGCCTTCAGTGGTGGGGCCAACGTCCTGACTTTC.

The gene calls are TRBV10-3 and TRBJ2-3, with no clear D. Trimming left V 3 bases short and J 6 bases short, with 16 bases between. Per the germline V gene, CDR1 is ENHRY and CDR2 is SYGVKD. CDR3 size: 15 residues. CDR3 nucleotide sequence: TGTGCCATCAGTGACCTACCTACCCAAAGGGATACGCAGTATTTT. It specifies CAISDLPTQRDTQYF.

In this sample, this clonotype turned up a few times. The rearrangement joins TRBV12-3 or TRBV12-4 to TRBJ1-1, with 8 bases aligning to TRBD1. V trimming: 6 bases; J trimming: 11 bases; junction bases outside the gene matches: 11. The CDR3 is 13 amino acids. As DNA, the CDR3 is TGTGCCAGCAGAGCACAGGGGGTTCCGGGTGCTTTCTTT. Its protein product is CASRAQGVPGAFF.

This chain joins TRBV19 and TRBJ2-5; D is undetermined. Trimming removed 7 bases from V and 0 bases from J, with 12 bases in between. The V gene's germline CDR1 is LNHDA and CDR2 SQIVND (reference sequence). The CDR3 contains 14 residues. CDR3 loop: CASMAATYQETQYF. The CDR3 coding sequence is TGTGCCAGTATGGCGGCCACCTACCAAGAGACCCAGTACTTC.

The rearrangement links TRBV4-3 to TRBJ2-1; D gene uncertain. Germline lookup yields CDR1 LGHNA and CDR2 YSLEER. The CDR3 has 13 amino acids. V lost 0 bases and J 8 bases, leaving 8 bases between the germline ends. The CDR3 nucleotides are TGCGCCAGCAGCCAAGATCGACCCCATGAGCAGTTCTTC. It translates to CASSQDRPHEQFF.

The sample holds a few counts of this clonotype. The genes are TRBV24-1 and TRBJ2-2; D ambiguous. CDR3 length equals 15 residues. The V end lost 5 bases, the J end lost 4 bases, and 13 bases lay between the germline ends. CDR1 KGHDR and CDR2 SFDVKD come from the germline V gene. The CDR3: CATSVKPDFTGELFF. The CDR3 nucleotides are TGTGCCACCAGTGTTAAACCTGACTTCACCGGGGAGCTGTTTTTT.

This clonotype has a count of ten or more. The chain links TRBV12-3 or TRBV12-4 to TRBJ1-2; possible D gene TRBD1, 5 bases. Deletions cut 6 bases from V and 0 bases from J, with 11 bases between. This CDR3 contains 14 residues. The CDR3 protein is CASSPGTSNYGYTF. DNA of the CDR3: TGTGCCAGCAGCCCCGGGACCTCTAACTATGGCTACACCTTC.

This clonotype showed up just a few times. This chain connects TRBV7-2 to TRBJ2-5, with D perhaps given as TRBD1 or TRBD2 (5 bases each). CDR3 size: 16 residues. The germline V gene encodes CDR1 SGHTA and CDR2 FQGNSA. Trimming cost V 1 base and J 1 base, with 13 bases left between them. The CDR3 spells CASSLVGAGSQETQYF. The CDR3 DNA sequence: TGTGCCAGCAGCTTAGTCGGGGCAGGGTCCCAAGAGACCCAGTACTTC.

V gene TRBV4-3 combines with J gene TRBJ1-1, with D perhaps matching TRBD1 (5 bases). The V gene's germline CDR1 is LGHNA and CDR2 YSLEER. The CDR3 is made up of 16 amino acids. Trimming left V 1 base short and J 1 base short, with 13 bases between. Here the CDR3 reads CASSQGFRGSNTEAFF. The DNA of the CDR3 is TGCGCCAGCAGCCAAGGCTTCCGGGGGTCGAACACTGAAGCTTTCTTT.

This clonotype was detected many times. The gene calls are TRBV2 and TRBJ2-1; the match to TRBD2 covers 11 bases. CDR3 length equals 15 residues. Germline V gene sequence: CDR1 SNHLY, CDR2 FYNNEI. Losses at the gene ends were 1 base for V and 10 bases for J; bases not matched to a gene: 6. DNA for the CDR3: TGTGCCAGCAGTGAAGATGTAATAGCGGGAGGGGAGCAGTTCTTC. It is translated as CASSEDVIAGGEQFF.

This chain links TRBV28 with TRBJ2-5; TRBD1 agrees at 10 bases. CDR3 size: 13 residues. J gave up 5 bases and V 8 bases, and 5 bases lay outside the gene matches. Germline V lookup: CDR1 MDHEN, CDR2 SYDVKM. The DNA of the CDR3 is TGTGCCAGCCAGACAGGGGGCAAGGAGACCCAGTACTTC. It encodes CASQTGGKETQYF. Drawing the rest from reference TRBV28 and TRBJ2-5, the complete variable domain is DVKVTQSSRYLVKRTGEKVFLECVQDMDHENMFWYRQDPGLGLRLIYFSYDVKMKEKGDIPEGYSVSREKKERFSLILESASTNQTSMYLCASQTGGKETQYFGPGTRLLVL.

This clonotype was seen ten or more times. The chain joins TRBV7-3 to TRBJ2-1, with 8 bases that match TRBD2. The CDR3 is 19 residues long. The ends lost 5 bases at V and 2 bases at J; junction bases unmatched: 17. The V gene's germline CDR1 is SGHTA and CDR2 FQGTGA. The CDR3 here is CASSGQASGGLSAYNEQFF. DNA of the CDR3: TGTGCCAGCAGCGGGCAGGCCAGCGGGGGCCTTTCAGCCTACAATGAGCAGTTCTTC.

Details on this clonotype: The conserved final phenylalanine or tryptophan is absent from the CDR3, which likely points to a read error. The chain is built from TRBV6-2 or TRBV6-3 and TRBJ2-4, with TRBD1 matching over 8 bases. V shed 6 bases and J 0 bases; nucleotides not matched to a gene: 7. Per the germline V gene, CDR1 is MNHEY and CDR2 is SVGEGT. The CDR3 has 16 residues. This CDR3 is CASRRPGQAAKNIQYL. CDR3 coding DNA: TGTGCCAGCAGACGCCCGGGACAGGCAGCCAAAAACATTCAGTACCTC.

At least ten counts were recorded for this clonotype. The CDR3 DNA reads as TGTGCCAGCAGTCGTAAGCGGGGGCGCACAGATACGCAGTATTTT. Translated, it gives CASSRKRGRTDTQYF. The J gene is TRBJ2-3, the V gene TRBV7-2; 8 bases map to TRBD2. Germline CDR1 SGHTA, CDR2 FQGNSA. The CDR3 spans 15 residues. Unmatched junction bases numbered 6, after V lost 6 bases and J lost 1 base.

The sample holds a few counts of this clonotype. Written as DNA, the CDR3 is TGCGCCAGCAGCCAAGATGGGGGGACAGATACGCAGTATTTT. Translation gives CASSQDGGTDTQYF. The J gene is TRBJ2-3, the V gene TRBV4-1, with D possibly being TRBD2 (6 bases). V was clipped by 0 bases and J by 3 bases, with 7 bases between them. There are 14 residues in the CDR3. Germline V CDR1 and CDR2: MGHRA, YSYEKL.

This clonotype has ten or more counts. The CDR3 nucleotides read TGTGCCAGCAGACAAGATGGGGGGGTCTCCTACAATGAGCAGTTCTTC. Protein: CASRQDGGVSYNEQFF. V gene TRBV6-5 combines with J gene TRBJ2-1; TRBD2 matches 7 bases. V trimming: 6 bases; J trimming: 0 bases; junction bases outside the gene matches: 8. The length of the CDR3 is 16 residues. The V gene's germline CDR1 is MNHEY and CDR2 SVGAGI.

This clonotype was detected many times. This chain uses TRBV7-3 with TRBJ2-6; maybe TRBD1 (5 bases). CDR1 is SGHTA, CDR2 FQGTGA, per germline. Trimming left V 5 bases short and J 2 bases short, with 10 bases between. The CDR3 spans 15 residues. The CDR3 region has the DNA TGTGCCAGCAGCCCGACAGTTGCTGGGGCCAACGTCCTGACTTTC. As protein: CASSPTVAGANVLTF.

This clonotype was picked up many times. The DNA of the CDR3 is TGTGCCAGCAGCCTACTAGCGGGAGAGAGGGCAGATACGCAGTATTTT. Its protein product is CASSLLAGERADTQYF. V usage is TRBV7-6 and J usage is TRBJ2-3, with TRBD2 matching over 11 bases. Germline values: CDR1 SGHVS, CDR2 FNYEAQ. The V segment lost 5 bases and the J segment 4 bases; nucleotides outside the gene matches: 8. The CDR3 has 16 amino acids.

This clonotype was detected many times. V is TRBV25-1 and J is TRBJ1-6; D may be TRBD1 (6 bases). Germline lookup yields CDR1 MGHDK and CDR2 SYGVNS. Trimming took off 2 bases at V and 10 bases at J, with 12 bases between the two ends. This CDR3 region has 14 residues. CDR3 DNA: TGTGCCAGCAGTGAAGATGGGGGGGGCTCACCCCTCCACTTT. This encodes CASSEDGGGSPLHF. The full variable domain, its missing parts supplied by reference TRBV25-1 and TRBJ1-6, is EADIYQTPRYLVIGTGKKITLECSQTMGHDKMYWYQQDPGMELHLIHYSYGVNSTEKGDLSSESTVSRIRTEHFPLTLESARPSHTSQYLCASSEDGGGSPLHFGNGTRLTVT.

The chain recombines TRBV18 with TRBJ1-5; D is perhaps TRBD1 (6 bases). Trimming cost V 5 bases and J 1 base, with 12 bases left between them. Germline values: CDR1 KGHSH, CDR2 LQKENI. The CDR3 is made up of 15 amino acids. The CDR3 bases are TGTGCCAGCTCAGAACAGGGTTTCAGCAATCAGCCCCAGCATTTT. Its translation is CASSEQGFSNQPQHF.

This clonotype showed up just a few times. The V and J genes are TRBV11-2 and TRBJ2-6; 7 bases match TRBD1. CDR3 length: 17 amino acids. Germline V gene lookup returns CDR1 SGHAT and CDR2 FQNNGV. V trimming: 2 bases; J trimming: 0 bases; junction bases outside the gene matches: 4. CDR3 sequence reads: CASSLTPGGSGANVLTF. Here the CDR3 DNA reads TGTGCCAGCAGCTTAACCCCAGGGGGCTCTGGGGCCAACGTCCTGACTTTC.

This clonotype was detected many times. The CDR3 DNA follows: TGTGCCAGCAGCTTAGAGCGCGACACGGCGCGGACTAATGAAAAACTGTTTTTT. Its protein product is CASSLERDTARTNEKLFF. This chain joins TRBV7-8 and TRBJ1-4; no clear D. There are 18 residues in the CDR3. Between the trimmed V and J ends, which lost 1 base and 2 bases, there was a span of 17 bases. Germline CDR1 SGHVS, CDR2 FQNEAQ.

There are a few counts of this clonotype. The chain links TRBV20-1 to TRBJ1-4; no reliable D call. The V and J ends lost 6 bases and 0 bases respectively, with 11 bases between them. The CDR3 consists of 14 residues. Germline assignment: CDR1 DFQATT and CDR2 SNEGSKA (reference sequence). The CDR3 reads CSALWVSTNEKLFF. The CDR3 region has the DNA TGCAGTGCCCTTTGGGTCTCAACTAATGAAAAACTGTTTTTT.

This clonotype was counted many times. The CDR3 region has the DNA TGTGCCACATCCGAATTCCGACCGGCCCAGTTCTTC. Its protein product is CATSEFRPAQFF. This chain joins TRBV6-1 and TRBJ2-1; no clear D gene. The CDR3 has 12 residues. Germline loops: CDR1 MNHNS, CDR2 SASEGT. V was cut by 10 bases and J by 13 bases, with 20 bases left in between.

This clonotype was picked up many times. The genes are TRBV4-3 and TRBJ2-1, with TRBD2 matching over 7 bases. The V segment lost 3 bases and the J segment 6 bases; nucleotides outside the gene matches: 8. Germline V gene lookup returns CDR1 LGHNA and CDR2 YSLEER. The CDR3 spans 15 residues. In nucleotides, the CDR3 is TGCGCCAGCAGCCAGGCCCGGGGGAGGGTCAATGAGCAGTTCTTC. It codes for CASSQARGRVNEQFF.

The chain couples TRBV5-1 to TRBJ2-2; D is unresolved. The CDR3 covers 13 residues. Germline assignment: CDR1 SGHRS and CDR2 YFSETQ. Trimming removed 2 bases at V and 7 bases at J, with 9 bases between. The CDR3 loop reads CASSFREDGELFF. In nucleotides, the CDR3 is TGCGCCAGCAGCTTTCGAGAGGACGGGGAGCTGTTTTTT.

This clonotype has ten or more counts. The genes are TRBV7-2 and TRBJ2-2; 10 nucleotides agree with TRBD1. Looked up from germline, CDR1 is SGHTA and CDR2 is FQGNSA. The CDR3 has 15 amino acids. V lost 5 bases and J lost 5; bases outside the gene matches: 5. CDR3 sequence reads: CASSPRGQGTGELFF. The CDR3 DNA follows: TGTGCCAGCAGCCCGAGGGGACAGGGGACCGGGGAGCTGTTTTTT.